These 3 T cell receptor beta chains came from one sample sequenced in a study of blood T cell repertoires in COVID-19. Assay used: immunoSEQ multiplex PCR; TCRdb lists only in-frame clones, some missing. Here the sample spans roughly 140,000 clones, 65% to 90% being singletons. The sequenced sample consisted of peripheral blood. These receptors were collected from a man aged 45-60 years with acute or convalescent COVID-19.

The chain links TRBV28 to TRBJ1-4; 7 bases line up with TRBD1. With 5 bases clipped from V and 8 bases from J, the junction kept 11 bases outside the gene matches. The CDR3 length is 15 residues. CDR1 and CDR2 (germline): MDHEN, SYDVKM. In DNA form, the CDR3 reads TGTGCCAGCAGTCCACGCAAGGGGGCGGGAGAAAAACTGTTTTTT. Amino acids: CASSPRKGAGEKLFF.

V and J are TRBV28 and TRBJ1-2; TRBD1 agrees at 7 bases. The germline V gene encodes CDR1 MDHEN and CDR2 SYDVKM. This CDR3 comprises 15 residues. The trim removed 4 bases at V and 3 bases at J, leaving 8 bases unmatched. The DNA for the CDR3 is TGTGCCAGCAGTTCCCTACAGGGGTCCCACTATGGCTACACCTTC. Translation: CASSSLQGSHYGYTF.

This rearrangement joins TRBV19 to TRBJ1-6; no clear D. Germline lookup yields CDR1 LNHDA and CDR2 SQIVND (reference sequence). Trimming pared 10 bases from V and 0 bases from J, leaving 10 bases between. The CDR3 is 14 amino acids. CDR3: CATRTSSYNSPLHF. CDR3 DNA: TGTGCCACTAGGACTAGCTCCTATAATTCACCCCTCCACTTT.